The 22 T cell receptor beta chains presented below share a single source sample, sequenced in a study of a mutant IDH1 vaccine in newly diagnosed glioma. The method was immunoSEQ multiplex PCR; TCRdb's version includes in-frame clones alone and lacks a portion of them. The sample lists 40,000 or so clones, roughly 84% occurring once. No cognate antigen is known for these TCRs. Time point of the sample: week 11, during vaccination. The vaccine gave 300 ug of a 20-mer mutant IDH1 peptide subcutaneously per dose. Source: PBMCs, taken from a glioma patient whose treatment included an IDH1 peptide vaccine. The receptor set was obtained from a middle-aged man with glioma.

The chain employs TRBV4-2 and TRBJ2-7; D may be TRBD1 (6 bases). The CDR3 has 14 amino acids. Between the trimmed V and J ends, which lost 0 bases and 3 bases, there was a span of 9 bases. Germline-derived CDR1 and CDR2 are LGHNA and YNFKEQ. The chain's CDR3 is CASSQDRGRYEQYF. DNA for the CDR3: TGTGCCAGCAGCCAAGACAGGGGTCGCTACGAGCAGTACTTC.

The gene calls are TRBV25-1 and TRBJ2-3; D remains unclear. CDR1 is MGHDK and CDR2 is SYGVNS in the germline V gene. The CDR3 consists of 15 residues. V lost 2 bases, J lost 3 bases, and 12 bases lay in between. The CDR3 bases are TGTGCCAGCAGTGAAGAAGGTCTCGGTACAGATACGCAGTATTTT. Translation gives CASSEEGLGTDTQYF.

The chain links TRBV5-1 to TRBJ2-7; TRBD1 agrees at 12 bases. With 0 bases clipped from V and 7 bases from J, the junction kept 5 bases outside the gene matches. Germline lookup yields CDR1 SGHRS and CDR2 YFSETQ. The CDR3 loop spans 15 amino acids. CDR3 residues: CASSLGGQGAREQYF. CDR3 coding DNA: TGCGCCAGCAGCTTGGGGGGACAGGGGGCGAGAGAGCAGTACTTC.

The genes are TRBV10-3 and TRBJ2-5; D perhaps matches TRBD1 (6 bases). The CDR3 has 15 amino acids. Trimming left V 3 bases short and J 5 bases short, with 16 bases between. The germline V gene encodes CDR1 ENHRY and CDR2 SYGVKD. CDR3 amino acids: CAISDSTGNLETQYF. The CDR3 DNA reads as TGTGCCATCAGTGACTCTACAGGGAATCTCGAGACCCAGTACTTC.

This chain uses TRBV7-2 with TRBJ2-6; TRBD2 might be the D (5 bases). Germline assignment: CDR1 SGHTA and CDR2 FQGNSA. V gave up 3 bases and J gave up 4 bases, with 10 bases separating them. The CDR3 is 15 amino acids. The CDR3 reads CASSFEGAGANVLTF. CDR3 sequence (DNA): TGTGCCAGCAGCTTCGAGGGAGCGGGGGCCAACGTCCTGACTTTC. Looking up the rest from reference TRBV7-2 and TRBJ2-6 gives the full variable domain: GAGVSQSPSNKVTEKGKDVELRCDPISGHTALYWYRQSLGQGLEFLIYFQGNSAPDKSGLPSDRFSAERTGGSVSTLTIQRTQQEDSAVYLCASSFEGAGANVLTFGAGSRLTVL.

This clone was detected only a few times. The chain has TRBV7-3 and TRBJ1-5; no clear D. Germline CDR1 reads SGHTA; CDR2 reads FQGTGA. CDR3 length: 13 residues. V was pared by 2 bases and J by 7 bases, with 9 bases between. The CDR3 region is CASSLGRRQPQHF. CDR3 coding DNA: TGTGCCAGCAGCTTAGGGAGGCGGCAGCCCCAGCATTTT.

This clone was seen just once. The J gene is TRBJ2-7, the V gene TRBV9; D is possibly TRBD1 (5 bases). With 4 bases removed from V and 1 base from J, the gap between germline ends came to 12 bases. Germline loops: CDR1 SGDLS, CDR2 YYNGEE. The CDR3 spans 14 residues. As DNA, the CDR3 is TGTGCCAGCAGCACCGACAGCCATTCCTACGAGCAGTACTTC. Amino acid sequence: CASSTDSHSYEQYF.

V is TRBV30 and J is TRBJ2-7; TRBD2 matches at 14 bases. Germline V gene data show CDR1 as GTSNPN and CDR2 as SVGIG (reference sequence). Trimming at V came to 4 bases and at J to 6 bases, leaving 14 bases not matched to a gene. The length of the CDR3 is 17 residues. CDR3 in DNA: TGTGCCTGGATTAATCAGCCGGGACTAGCGGGAGAAGGCGAGCAGTACTTC. It encodes CAWINQPGLAGEGEQYF.

The chain combines TRBV14 with TRBJ1-5; no reliable D call. Trimming shortened V by 1 base and J by 5 bases, and 9 bases separated the two germline ends. The germline V gene encodes CDR1 SGHDN and CDR2 FVKESK. This CDR3 is built from 14 residues. This chain's CDR3 is CASSQASGDQPQHF. DNA of the CDR3: TGTGCCAGCAGCCAAGCCTCGGGAGATCAGCCCCAGCATTTT.

The chain is built from TRBV5-6 and TRBJ2-3; TRBD1 agrees at 10 bases. V was clipped by 4 bases and J by 4 bases; unmatched bases: 15. Germline CDR1 is SGHDT and CDR2 is YYEEEE. The CDR3 runs 18 residues. CDR3: CASSPLGVDRGRADTQYF. CDR3 coding DNA: TGTGCCAGCAGCCCCCTAGGGGTAGACAGGGGGCGGGCAGATACGCAGTATTTT.

J is TRBJ2-3 and V is TRBV6-5; 10 positions match TRBD2. This CDR3 comprises 15 residues. The junction had 3 bases not matched to a gene; V was cut back by 5 bases and J by 1 base. Germline values: CDR1 MNHEY, CDR2 SVGAGI. The CDR3 is CASSPGTSGTDTQYF. For the CDR3, the DNA is TGTGCCAGCAGTCCCGGGACTAGCGGCACAGATACGCAGTATTTT.

The rearrangement links TRBV6-6 to TRBJ1-4, with TRBD1 as a possible D gene (6 bases). The germline V gene has CDR1 MNHNY and CDR2 SVGAGI (reference sequence). The CDR3 totals 14 residues. V lost 6 bases, J lost 8 bases, and 16 bases lay in between. The CDR3 sequence is CASSPTGLGEKLFF. DNA of the CDR3: TGTGCCAGCAGCCCTACAGGGTTGGGAGAAAAACTGTTTTTT.

The chain couples TRBV2 to TRBJ2-1, with D maybe TRBD2 (5 bases). V was trimmed by 7 bases and J by 0 bases, leaving 13 bases between them. The CDR3 runs 15 residues. The germline V gene has CDR1 SNHLY and CDR2 FYNNEI. The CDR3 sequence is CASNERTLSYNEQFF. DNA for the CDR3: TGTGCCAGCAATGAGCGGACCCTCTCCTACAATGAGCAGTTCTTC.

The rearrangement joins TRBV27 to TRBJ2-2; no definite D call. From germline, CDR1 is MNHEY and CDR2 SMNVEV (reference sequence). V lost 2 bases and J lost 1, with 8 bases in between. There are 15 residues in the CDR3. The CDR3 DNA follows: TGTGCCAGCAGTTTACGGTTGGTGAACACCGGGGAGCTGTTTTTT. Protein product: CASSLRLVNTGELFF.

This chain uses TRBV13 with TRBJ2-4; unclear D gene. The CDR3 is 13 residues long. V was trimmed by 5 bases and J by 7 bases, leaving 12 bases between them. Germline loops: CDR1 PRHDT, CDR2 FYEKMQ (reference sequence). DNA of the CDR3: TGTGCCAGCAGCGCCCCTAATGGGAACATTCAGTACTTC. Translating it yields CASSAPNGNIQYF.

This clone was observed once. The rearrangement links TRBV4-2 to TRBJ2-2, with D unresolved. In germline, CDR1 is LGHNA, CDR2 YNFKEQ. V lost 0 bases to trimming and J lost 3 bases, with 11 bases between them. This CDR3 comprises 16 residues. Here the CDR3 reads CASSQDLRVDTGELFF. CDR3 in DNA: TGTGCCAGCAGCCAAGATCTCCGGGTGGACACCGGGGAGCTGTTTTTT.

This chain links TRBV25-1 with TRBJ2-5, with 9 bases identical to TRBD2. J gave up 7 bases and V 5 bases, and 8 bases lay outside the gene matches. Germline V gene sequence: CDR1 MGHDK, CDR2 SYGVNS. The CDR3 consists of 14 residues. CDR3 sequence: CASSQLAGLGTQYF. The CDR3 nucleotides are TGTGCCAGCAGTCAGCTAGCGGGACTTGGGACCCAGTACTTC.

V and J are TRBV28 and TRBJ2-7; TRBD1 might be the D (6 bases). Between the trimmed V and J ends, which lost 6 bases and 3 bases, there was a span of 18 bases. The germline gives CDR1 MDHEN, CDR2 SYDVKM. The CDR3 extends over 15 amino acids. The CDR3 sequence is CASRGRGQRFYEQYF. The CDR3 DNA reads TGTGCCAGCAGGGGCAGAGGACAGAGATTCTACGAGCAGTACTTC.

The chain recombines TRBV5-1 with TRBJ2-7; tentative D call: TRBD1 (6 bases). CDR3 size: 15 residues. Germline values: CDR1 SGHRS, CDR2 YFSETQ. V lost 1 base, J lost 0 bases, and 11 bases lay in between. DNA of the CDR3: TGCGCCAGCAGCTTGTCAGGACAGCCCTCCTACGAGCAGTACTTC. Protein: CASSLSGQPSYEQYF.

The CDR3, as DNA: TGCGCCAGCAGCACCGGACTAGCGGGGGGGGTGCAGGGTAATGAGCAGTTCTTC. Translated, it gives CASSTGLAGGVQGNEQFF. The genes are TRBV5-1 and TRBJ2-1; 15 bases align to TRBD2. The CDR3 totals 18 residues. The junction had 12 bases not matched to a gene; V was cut back by 4 bases and J by 7 bases. In germline, CDR1 is SGHRS, CDR2 YFSETQ.

V is TRBV29-1 and J is TRBJ2-3, with 11 positions matching TRBD2. The J segment lost 0 bases and the V segment lost 5 bases, leaving 4 bases of the junction unmatched. CDR3 length: 15 residues. CDR1 and CDR2 from the germline V gene are SQVTM and ANQGSEA. The CDR3 loop is CSVHTSGGSTDTQYF. CDR3 nucleotides: TGCAGCGTTCATACTAGCGGGGGTAGCACAGATACGCAGTATTTT.

This clone was counted a single time. This chain joins TRBV9 and TRBJ1-1; D remains unclear. This CDR3 spans 15 amino acids. The germline CDR1 and CDR2 sequences are SGDLS and YYNGEE. Trimming cost V 0 bases and J 0 bases, with 9 bases left between them. CDR3 sequence: CASSVGLEMNTEAFF. The CDR3 DNA reads TGTGCCAGCAGCGTAGGCCTGGAGATGAACACTGAAGCTTTCTTT.